The rows below give T cell receptor beta chains drawn from one sample of a study of long-term antiretroviral therapy in people with HIV. Here immunoSEQ multiplex PCR was the method, and the copy in TCRdb shows in-frame clones only, minus some. The top ten hold approximately 12% of the sample, which has 20,000 to 25,000 clones, approximately 80% seen once. The sample was unsorted PBMCs, taken 0.1 years before starting antiretroviral therapy. These receptors all stem from a man between 35 and 55 years old with HIV. The CDR3 runs from the conserved cysteine through the conserved F or W. The D gene is left open where the match is weak. Some rows have no size entry. The others give once, few or many, or a class for an expanded clone.

>15|-|TRBV19|TRBJ1-1|-
CASSITGGLNTEAFF
TGTGCCAGTAGTATAACGGGGGGGTTGAACACTGAAGCTTTCTTT
>16|TRBD2|TRBV11-2|TRBJ2-5|-
CASSSTSGARRETQYF
TGTGCCAGCAGCTCCACTAGCGGGGCCAGACGAGAGACCCAGTACTTC
>15|TRBD1|TRBV5-1|TRBJ1-1|-
CASSLTGQGNTEAFF
TGCGCCAGCAGCTTAACGGGACAGGGGAACACTGAAGCTTTCTTT
>13|-|TRBV5-4|TRBJ2-7|few
CASSLGGPYEQYF
TGTGCCAGCAGCCTGGGGGGGCCCTACGAGCAGTACTTC
>13|-|TRBV5-1|TRBJ1-1|-
CASSLKRGTEAFF
TGCGCCAGCAGCTTGAAGCGCGGAACTGAAGCTTTCTTT
>15|-|TRBV28|TRBJ1-3|-
CASSLFAGARNTIYF
TGTGCCAGCAGTTTGTTCGCGGGGGCTCGAAACACCATATATTTT
>16|-|TRBV7-2|TRBJ2-7|-
CASSFSLEGTRYEQYF
TGTGCCAGCAGCTTCTCCCTGGAGGGGACTCGCTACGAGCAGTACTTC
>18|TRBD2|TRBV9|TRBJ2-1|-
CASSVGLAGGSENNEQFF
TGTGCCAGCAGCGTAGGACTAGCGGGGGGATCGGAAAACAATGAGCAGTTCTTC
>15|TRBD1|TRBV5-1|TRBJ2-7|once
CASGPGTGVSYEQYF
TGCGCCAGCGGCCCCGGGACAGGGGTCTCCTACGAGCAGTACTTC
>14|-|TRBV11-1|TRBJ2-1|few
CASSLSLTFNEQFF
TGTGCCAGCAGCTTATCCTTGACTTTCAATGAGCAGTTCTTC
>17|TRBD1|TRBV18|TRBJ2-3|-
CASSPLPTGAKSDTQYF
TGTGCCAGCTCACCACTCCCGACAGGGGCTAAATCGGATACGCAGTATTTT
>15|-|TRBV19|TRBJ1-5|-
CASSIDTGRNQPQHF
TGTGCCAGTAGTATAGATACAGGACGGAATCAGCCCCAGCATTTT
>11|TRBD2|TRBV20-1|TRBJ2-1|-
CSALLAGGQFF
TGCAGTGCCTTACTAGCGGGAGGGCAGTTCTTC
>14|-|TRBV23-1|TRBJ2-7|-
CASSQSAGNYEQYF
TGCGCCAGCAGTCAATCGGCAGGGAACTACGAGCAGTACTTC
>15|-|TRBV6-5|TRBJ2-7|-
CASSYAGNVIYEQYF
TGTGCCAGCAGTTACGCGGGGAATGTGATCTACGAGCAGTACTTC
>16|-|TRBV6-5|TRBJ2-7|-
CASSYRGTARISEQYF
TGTGCCAGCAGTTACCGCGGGACAGCGAGAATAAGCGAGCAGTACTTC
>15|TRBD1|TRBV5-6|TRBJ1-2|-
CASSLAGGKGAGYTF
TGTGCCAGCAGCTTGGCGGGTGGCAAGGGGGCCGGCTACACCTTC
>15|-|TRBV4-2|TRBJ2-7|few
CASSPRNAAHYEQYF
TGTGCCAGCAGCCCCCGGAACGCGGCCCACTACGAGCAGTACTTC
>14|-|TRBV7-2|TRBJ2-1|-
CASSFLGAYNEQFF
TGTGCCAGCAGCTTTCTAGGGGCCTACAATGAGCAGTTCTTC
>17|TRBD1|TRBV5-1|TRBJ2-7|-
CASSSLLLQGITYEQYF
TGCGCCAGCAGCTCCCTCCTATTACAGGGGATAACCTACGAGCAGTACTTC
>17|TRBD2|TRBV7-9|TRBJ2-3|-
CASSLGASGDRTDTQYF
TGTGCCAGCAGCTTAGGGGCTAGCGGGGACCGCACAGATACGCAGTATTTT
>20|TRBD1|TRBV5-8|TRBJ1-5|-
CASINPDRGWGFSNNQPQHF
TGTGCCAGCATCAATCCCGACAGGGGTTGGGGATTTTCAAACAATCAGCCCCAGCATTTT
>14|-|TRBV6-5|TRBJ2-7|-
CASSRGEALYEQYF
TGTGCCAGCAGTCGAGGGGAGGCCCTCTACGAGCAGTACTTC
>13|TRBD1|TRBV6-6|TRBJ2-1|-
CASSYGTGAQQFF
TGTGCCAGCAGTTACGGGACAGGGGCCCAGCAGTTCTTC
>14|-|TRBV6-5|TRBJ1-5|-
CASRSGASNQPQHF
TGTGCCAGCAGGTCAGGGGCCAGCAATCAGCCCCAGCATTTT
>15|TRBD2|TRBV6-5|TRBJ2-7|-
CASSYSGLAGDEQYF
TGTGCCAGCAGTTACTCAGGACTAGCGGGAGACGAGCAGTACTTC
>14|TRBD1|TRBV2|TRBJ2-7|few
CATSGTGEIGEQYF
TGTGCCACCTCCGGGACAGGGGAAATCGGGGAGCAGTACTTC
>18|TRBD2|TRBV28|TRBJ2-5|-
CASSYPGTSGRDRETQYF
TGTGCCAGCAGTTACCCCGGGACTAGCGGGAGGGACCGGGAGACCCAGTACTTC
>17|-|TRBV18|TRBJ1-5|-
CASSRGTGTDSNQPQHF
TGTGCCAGCTCACGGGGGACTGGGACTGATAGCAATCAGCCCCAGCATTTT
>15|-|TRBV28|TRBJ1-5|-
CASSLGRVSNQPQHF
TGTGCCAGCAGTTTGGGCAGGGTGAGCAATCAGCCCCAGCATTTT
>16|-|TRBV11-3|TRBJ2-1|-
CASSLNRGGTYNEQFF
TGTGCCAGCAGCTTAAATAGGGGGGGGACCTACAATGAGCAGTTCTTC
>17|-|TRBV6-1|TRBJ2-6|-
CASSEKQFSSGANVLTF
TGTGCCAGCAGTGAAAAACAGTTCTCCTCTGGGGCCAACGTCCTGACTTTC